This TCR beta chain is drawn from a study of beta chain features in type 1 diabetes. Overall study findings and caveats: Researchers report that Type 1 diabetes patients had moderately but significantly shorter TCRB CDR3s across all four CD4+ subsets.

A note on this clone: Its cognate antigen is unknown.

Of the isolated RNA, all was reverse transcribed, and so the sequenced material was expressed TCRB transcripts. TCRdb's table, derived via immunoSEQ multiplex PCR, lists solely in-frame clones and lacks some. Of some 270,000 clones in the sample, 11% were seen once. The V gene lost 3 bases and the J gene lost 1 base, with 13 bases spanning the gap. This CDR3 is 17 amino acids long. CDR1 and CDR2 from the germline V gene are ENHRY and SYGVKD. This receptor was taken from a man aged 30 to 39 with type 1 diabetes. The rearrangement links TRBV10-3 to TRBJ2-6; maybe TRBD2 (5 bases). The sample was naive CD4+ T cells from blood. The CDR3 DNA is TGTGCCATCAGTGACCCCGGGATATTATCTGGGGCCAACGTCCTGACTTTC. This codes for CAISDPGILSGANVLTF.